The 22 T cell receptor beta chains below come from one sample, sequenced in a study of shared clonotypes between healthy human individuals. Repertoires were generated with immunoSEQ multiplex PCR, while TCRdb's copy carries only in-frame clones and drops some. The data show 2 million or so clones, roughly 95% seen once. Sequenced input: naive CD4+ T cells sorted from blood. Stated subset: CD45RA+ positively selected. Receptors were obtained from a man younger than 35 in good health.

The chain is built from TRBV6-5 and TRBJ2-7; TRBD1 aligns across 7 bases. The V segment lost 6 bases and the J segment 2 bases; nucleotides outside the gene matches: 7. CDR1 MNHEY and CDR2 SVGAGI come from the germline V gene. This CDR3 comprises 14 residues. The CDR3 DNA reads as TGTGCCAGCAGACGGACAGGAGTTCCCTACGAGCAGTACTTC. Amino acid sequence: CASRRTGVPYEQYF.

The V call is TRBV30, the J call TRBJ2-5; 7 nucleotides agree with TRBD2. This CDR3 has 15 amino acids. Germline V lookup: CDR1 GTSNPN, CDR2 SVGIG (reference sequence). The V and J ends lost 0 bases and 5 bases, in that order; junction bases with no gene match: 9. The chain's CDR3 is CAWSVFAGVAETQYF. CDR3 in DNA: TGTGCCTGGAGTGTGTTTGCGGGAGTGGCGGAGACCCAGTACTTC. The whole variable domain, remainder taken from reference TRBV30 and TRBJ2-5, is SQTIHQWPATLVQPVGSPLSLECTVEGTSNPNLYWYRQAAGRGLQLLFYSVGIGQISSEVPQNLSASRPQDRQFILSSKKLLLSDSGFYLCAWSVFAGVAETQYFGPGTRLLVL.

The J gene is TRBJ2-1, the V gene TRBV6-1; 8 bases map to TRBD1. V lost 2 bases and J lost 5; bases outside the gene matches: 11. CDR3 length: 17 amino acids. Germline V gene data show CDR1 as MNHNS and CDR2 as SASEGT. The CDR3 nucleotides are TGTGCCAGCAGTGAAAACCGCGGACAGGGAAGAAACAATGAGCAGTTCTTC. It codes for CASSENRGQGRNNEQFF.

As for this clone: The same CDR3 arises from other DNA sequences in this sample as well. This chain links TRBV30 with TRBJ1-2; D not resolved. This CDR3 region has 12 residues. Germline CDR1 reads GTSNPN; CDR2 reads SVGIG (reference sequence). V was pared by 3 bases and J by 2 bases, with 7 bases between. CDR3 coding DNA: TGTGCCTGGAGCGGACGGAACTATGGCTACACCTTC. This codes for CAWSGRNYGYTF.

The chain uses TRBV5-5 and TRBJ1-2; 10 bases are a match to TRBD1. The CDR3 consists of 16 residues. After removal of 6 bases from V and 2 bases from J, the junction contained 10 bases not matched to a gene. Germline V gives CDR1 SGHKS, CDR2 YYEKEE (reference sequence). DNA of the CDR3: TGTGCCAGCACACTGGAGGGACAGGGGCCCAACTATGGCTACACCTTC. It yields the protein CASTLEGQGPNYGYTF. Full variable domain (rest looked up from reference TRBV5-5 and TRBJ1-2): DAGVTQSPTHLIKTRGQQVTLRCSPISGHKSVSWYQQVLGQGPQFIFQYYEKEERGRGNFPDRFSARQFPNYSSELNVNALLLGDSALYLCASTLEGQGPNYGYTFGSGTRLTVV.

V gene TRBV5-6 combines with J gene TRBJ1-5; D remains ambiguous. The germline V gene has CDR1 SGHDT and CDR2 YYEEEE. Trimming left V 0 bases short and J 4 bases short, with 8 bases between. This CDR3 region has 14 residues. CDR3 region: CASSLALGNQPQHF. Here the CDR3 DNA reads TGTGCCAGCAGCTTGGCTCTGGGAAATCAGCCCCAGCATTTT.

The chain links TRBV30 to TRBJ2-7; unclear D gene. The CDR3 is 11 residues long. Germline assignment: CDR1 GTSNPN and CDR2 SVGIG (reference sequence). V was shortened by 3 bases and J by 3 bases, with 6 bases between the two germline ends. This CDR3 is CAWRTSYEQYF. In DNA, the CDR3 is TGTGCCTGGAGAACGAGCTACGAGCAGTACTTC.

The CDR3 coding sequence is TGTGCCAGCAGTGACGGGGACACAGATACGCAGTATTTT. Its protein product is CASSDGDTDTQYF. The genes are TRBV6-4 and TRBJ2-3; D call uncertain. The CDR3 is 13 amino acids. The ends were cut back, 2 bases at V and 2 bases at J, with 5 bases in the middle. The germline CDR1 and CDR2 sequences are MRHNA and SNTAGT.

The V and J genes are TRBV27 and TRBJ1-4; maybe TRBD1 (5 bases). The CDR3 extends over 15 amino acids. Per germline, CDR1 MNHEY and CDR2 SMNVEV (reference sequence). V lost 3 bases and J lost 4, with 12 bases in between. CDR3 amino acids: CASSLEGRHNEKLFF. CDR3 DNA sequence: TGTGCCAGCAGTTTGGAGGGACGGCATAATGAAAAACTGTTTTTT. Using reference TRBV27 and TRBJ1-4 for the parts outside the CDR3, the full variable domain is EAQVTQNPRYLITVTGKKLTVTCSQNMNHEYMSWYRQDPGLGLRQIYYSMNVEVTDKGDVPEGYKVSRKEKRNFPLILESPSPNQTSLYFCASSLEGRHNEKLFFGSGTQLSVL.

This rearrangement joins TRBV30 to TRBJ2-7, with D maybe TRBD2 (6 bases). Trimming left V 3 bases short and J 3 bases short, with 15 bases between. This CDR3 has 14 residues. Germline assignment: CDR1 GTSNPN and CDR2 SVGIG (reference sequence). This CDR3 reads CAWSGGRRVYEQYF. The DNA of the CDR3 is TGTGCCTGGAGCGGAGGGCGGCGGGTCTACGAGCAGTACTTC.

Only one count was recorded for this clone. This chain links TRBV27 with TRBJ2-3; no definite D call. The V end was cut by 3 bases, the J end by 0 bases, with 7 bases between. This CDR3 contains 14 residues. The germline V gene has CDR1 MNHEY and CDR2 SMNVEV (reference sequence). The CDR3 sequence: CASSLGYSTDTQYF. The CDR3 DNA reads TGTGCCAGCAGTTTGGGCTACAGCACAGATACGCAGTATTTT.

This chain's CDR3 is CASSPGPRGNTEAFF. The CDR3 coding sequence is TGTGCCAGCAGCCCCGGGCCTCGGGGCAACACTGAAGCTTTCTTT. The chain combines TRBV9 with TRBJ1-1, with D perhaps TRBD1 (5 bases). The germline V and J ends were trimmed by 4 bases and 2 bases, with 15 bases remaining between them. This CDR3 has 15 amino acids. Per germline, CDR1 SGDLS and CDR2 YYNGEE.

The V gene is TRBV2, the J gene TRBJ1-6, with TRBD1 identical over 7 bases. The CDR3 has 18 residues. In germline, CDR1 is SNHLY, CDR2 FYNNEI. V shed 2 bases and J 6 bases; nucleotides not matched to a gene: 13. The CDR3 region is CASSERATGTVGNSPLHF. The CDR3, as DNA: TGTGCCAGCAGTGAAAGGGCGACAGGGACTGTCGGTAATTCACCCCTCCACTTT. The entire variable domain, with the rest obtained from reference TRBV2 and TRBJ1-6, is as follows: EPEVTQTPSHQVTQMGQEVILRCVPISNHLYFYWYRQILGQKVEFLVSFYNNEISEKSEIFDDQFSVERPDGSNFTLKIRSTKLEDSAMYFCASSERATGTVGNSPLHFGNGTRLTVT.

V usage is TRBV2 and J usage is TRBJ2-7; 10 bases line up with TRBD1. After removal of 4 bases from V and 1 base from J, the junction contained 1 base not matched to a gene. The CDR3 is made up of 14 amino acids. From germline, CDR1 is SNHLY and CDR2 FYNNEI. The CDR3 DNA reads as TGTGCCAGCAGTGCGGGACAGGGGTCCTACGAGCAGTACTTC. Its translation is CASSAGQGSYEQYF.

The CDR3 reads CASSQWPRGPSDTGELFF. CDR3 sequence (DNA): TGCGCCAGCAGCCAATGGCCGCGGGGACCCTCAGACACCGGGGAGCTGTTTTTT. The chain links TRBV4-1 to TRBJ2-2; weak D call: TRBD2 (6 bases). V was cut by 2 bases and J by 3 bases, with 19 bases left in between. From germline, CDR1 is MGHRA and CDR2 YSYEKL. The CDR3 sequence is 18 residues long.

This sequence joins TRBV29-1 and TRBJ1-1; D might be TRBD1 (5 bases). The germline V and J ends were trimmed by 7 bases and 0 bases, with 9 bases remaining between them. The CDR3 extends over 12 amino acids. Germline CDR1 reads SQVTM; CDR2 reads ANQGSEA. The CDR3 here is CSAGTMNTEAFF. CDR3 bases: TGCAGCGCCGGGACTATGAACACTGAAGCTTTCTTT.

The genes are TRBV6-6 and TRBJ2-7; possible D gene TRBD2, 6 bases. Deletions cut 2 bases from V and 5 bases from J, with 10 bases between. The CDR3 length is 13 residues. Germline V CDR1 and CDR2: MNHNY, SVGAGI (reference sequence). Here the CDR3 reads CASSYGGSNEQYF. The CDR3 nucleotides read TGTGCCAGCAGTTACGGAGGGAGCAACGAGCAGTACTTC.

The CDR3, as DNA: TGTGCCAGCAGCAGGGTCGACGGAAAGACCTATGGCTACACCTTC. This encodes CASSRVDGKTYGYTF. The genes are TRBV7-2 and TRBJ1-2; D remains unclear. Germline lookup yields CDR1 SGHTA and CDR2 FQGNSA. The CDR3 has 15 residues. Trimming took 5 bases from V and 4 from J, leaving 17 bases between them. The full variable domain, rest sourced from reference TRBV7-2 and TRBJ1-2, is GAGVSQSPSNKVTEKGKDVELRCDPISGHTALYWYRQSLGQGLEFLIYFQGNSAPDKSGLPSDRFSAERTGGSVSTLTIQRTQQEDSAVYLCASSRVDGKTYGYTFGSGTRLTVV.

Details on this clone: This CDR3 is also generated by other DNA sequences in the sample. The chain combines TRBV6-1 with TRBJ2-7; the match to TRBD1 covers 7 bases. The germline CDR1 and CDR2 sequences are MNHNS and SASEGT. With 3 bases clipped from V and 2 bases from J, the junction kept 1 base outside the gene matches. The CDR3 totals 13 residues. The CDR3 nucleotides read TGTGCCAGCAGTGAGACAGGGCCCTACGAGCAGTACTTC. Translation: CASSETGPYEQYF.

The chain is built from TRBV10-3 and TRBJ2-1; 9 bases align to TRBD2. The CDR3 is 14 amino acids. Losses at the gene ends were 7 bases for V and 7 bases for J; bases not matched to a gene: 8. Germline V gene lookup returns CDR1 ENHRY and CDR2 SYGVKD. CDR3: CAIKGGGAVNEQFF. CDR3 nucleotide sequence: TGTGCCATCAAAGGCGGGGGGGCCGTTAATGAGCAGTTCTTC.

This clone was found once. The rearrangement links TRBV5-4 to TRBJ2-1; the D gene is possibly TRBD2 (5 bases). In germline, CDR1 is SGHNT, CDR2 YYREEE (reference sequence). V gave up 4 bases and J gave up 2 bases, with 16 bases separating them. The CDR3 covers 16 residues. The CDR3 DNA sequence: TGTGCCAGCAGCCCTGGGCCCACCGGGACCTACAATGAGCAGTTCTTC. Protein: CASSPGPTGTYNEQFF.

This rearrangement joins TRBV4-3 to TRBJ1-4; D possibly corresponds to TRBD1 (6 bases). Trimming pared 1 base from V and 4 bases from J, leaving 10 bases between. The germline gives CDR1 LGHNA, CDR2 YSLEER. The CDR3 is 15 amino acids. The CDR3, as DNA: TGCGCCAGCAGCCAAGTGCCGGGACATAATGAAAAACTGTTTTTT. Residues: CASSQVPGHNEKLFF.